A single count supports the clone carrying this T cell receptor beta chain. CDR3 length equals 17 residues. Germline trimming cut 5 bases from V and 5 bases from J; bases unmatched to any gene: 13. Germline V gene lookup returns CDR1 MNHNY and CDR2 SVGAGI (reference sequence). In the source study's methods: Estimates of nucleated cell counts were drawn from the amplification of reference gene primers. Libraries were prepared by immunoSEQ multiplex PCR; TCRdb keeps only in-frame clonotypes and omits some of them. For V, J and clone size, that table is used; D and trimming come from the DNA. Of under 200,000 clones in the sample, less than 90% were seen once. This specimen belongs to a study of blood T cell repertoires in COVID-19. In the study overall: Samples of COVID-19 (acute and convalescent) were obtained from the United States, Italy and Spain.

Sequencing was carried out using peripheral blood. This receptor was identified in a man aged 70 or older with active or convalescent COVID-19. The chain carries TRBV6-6 and TRBJ2-7, with 12 bases matching TRBD2. In DNA form, the CDR3 reads TGTGCCAGCAGTCGGGCTAGCGGGAGGGCAAGGCTTAACGAGCAGTACTTC. As protein: CASSRASGRARLNEQYF.